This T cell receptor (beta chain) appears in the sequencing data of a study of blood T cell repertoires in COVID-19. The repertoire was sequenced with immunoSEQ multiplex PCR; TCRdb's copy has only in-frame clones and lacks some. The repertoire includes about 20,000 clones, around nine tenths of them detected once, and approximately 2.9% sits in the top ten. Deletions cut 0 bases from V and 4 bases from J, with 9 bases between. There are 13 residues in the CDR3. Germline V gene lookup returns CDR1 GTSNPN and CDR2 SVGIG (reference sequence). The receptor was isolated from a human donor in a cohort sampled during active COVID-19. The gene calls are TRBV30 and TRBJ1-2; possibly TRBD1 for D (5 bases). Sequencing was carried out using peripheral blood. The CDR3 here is CAWSVGGIYGYTF. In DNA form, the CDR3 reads TGTGCCTGGAGTGTGGGGGGTATCTATGGCTACACCTTC. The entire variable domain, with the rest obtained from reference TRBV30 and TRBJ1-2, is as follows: SQTIHQWPATLVQPVGSPLSLECTVEGTSNPNLYWYRQAAGRGLQLLFYSVGIGQISSEVPQNLSASRPQDRQFILSSKKLLLSDSGFYLCAWSVGGIYGYTFGSGTRLTVV.